This T cell receptor beta chain was sequenced for a study of cytomegalovirus exposure and HLA in healthy donors. The PCR had 60 Vbeta and 13 Jbeta primers. The repertoire was sequenced with immunoSEQ multiplex PCR; TCRdb's copy has only in-frame clones and lacks some. The table lists roughly 150,000 clones, over 70% of them singletons. J lost 4 bases, V lost 10 bases, and 16 bases had no gene match. CDR1 and CDR2 (germline): MDHEN, SYDVKM. The CDR3 covers 16 residues. The sequence was collected from a middle-aged woman in good health and CMV-seronegative. The chain employs TRBV28 and TRBJ2-5; the match to TRBD2 covers 9 bases. Sequenced: PBMCs. CDR3 DNA: TGTGCCACCACGGGGGGCGCGAGGACTAGCGTAGAGACCCAGTACTTC. The encoded protein is CATTGGARTSVETQYF.